The source of this T cell receptor (beta chain) is a study of blood T cells in healthy people across ages. Using a J-beta primer mix together with a sample-barcoded 5' primer, a second PCR was run for about 6 to 12 cycles. TCRdb independently ran MiXCR on the 5' RACE reads; one entry per CDR3 protein. In the table there are approximately 1,100,000 distinct CDR3 sequences, more than 35% of which are singletons. This TCR was recovered from a woman aged 55-69 years in good health. The sample was blood.

The CDR3 nucleotides are TGTGCCAGCAGTTACACGATTAGCACAGATACGCAGTATTTT. It specifies CASSYTISTDTQYF. The gene calls are TRBV6-2 or TRBV6-3 and TRBJ2-3; D gene unclear. V lost 2 bases and J 0 bases, leaving 6 bases between the germline ends. The CDR3 is 14 residues long. Germline values: CDR1 MNHEY, CDR2 SVGEGT.